This is a list of T cell receptor beta chains from one sample in a study of a mutant IDH1 vaccine in newly diagnosed glioma. Some clones are missing from TCRdb's copy, which holds only in-frame ones; the method was immunoSEQ multiplex PCR. The sample contains about 59,000 clones, around 92% of which appear only once. This specimen was PBMCs, taken from a glioma patient treated with radiotherapy, temozolomide or both. Receptors were obtained from a man aged 50-60 years with glioma. The CDR3 runs from the conserved cysteine through the conserved F or W. Each record gives: D gene, CDR3 length, clone size, V gene, J gene, CDR3 protein, CDR3 DNA. A D gene is named only where the DNA matches it firmly. Some rows mark clone size as missing; the rest say once, few, many or name a class of expanded clone.

-,15,-,TRBV28,TRBJ2-6,CASSLPTVGANVLTF,TGTGCCAGCAGTCTACCGACGGTGGGGGCCAACGTCCTGACTTTC
-,13,-,TRBV10-1,TRBJ2-1,CASSGLEGGEQFF,TGCGCCAGCAGTGGCCTCGAGGGAGGTGAGCAGTTCTTC
TRBD1,13,few,TRBV4-1,TRBJ2-1,CASSQGQGDEQFF,TGCGCCAGCAGCCAAGGACAGGGCGATGAGCAGTTCTTC
TRBD1,14,-,TRBV5-1,TRBJ2-7,CASSWGQGTYEQYF,TGCGCCAGCAGCTGGGGACAGGGGACCTACGAGCAGTACTTC
TRBD1,13,-,TRBV19,TRBJ1-2,CASSAGQGRHYTF,TGTGCCAGTAGCGCAGGACAGGGGCGTCACTACACCTTC
-,13,-,TRBV4-2,TRBJ1-1,CASSLTAGARAFF,TGTGCCAGCAGCCTAACAGCTGGGGCGAGAGCTTTCTTT
-,13,-,TRBV7-9,TRBJ1-1,CASSFVGGTEAFF,TGTGCCAGCAGCTTCGTGGGGGGCACTGAAGCTTTCTTT
-,13,once,TRBV30,TRBJ2-6,CAWNPSGANVLTF,TGTGCCTGGAACCCCTCTGGGGCCAACGTCCTGACTTTC
-,11,once,TRBV7-9,TRBJ2-1,CASSFGNEQFF,TGTGCCAGCAGCTTCGGGAATGAGCAGTTCTTC
-,11,-,TRBV30,TRBJ2-7,CAWSAVYEQYF,TGTGCCTGGAGTGCCGTATACGAGCAGTACTTC
-,15,-,TRBV2,TRBJ1-3,CASSEAGGSGNTIYF,TGTGCCAGCAGTGAAGCGGGGGGCTCTGGAAACACCATATATTTT
-,15,-,TRBV7-3,TRBJ2-2,CASSPQGRNTGELFF,TGTGCCAGCAGCCCCCAGGGTCGAAACACCGGGGAGCTGTTTTTT
-,17,-,TRBV7-3,TRBJ2-4,CASSRDSPKMGKNIQYF,TGTGCCAGCAGCCGCGACAGCCCCAAAATGGGCAAAAACATTCAGTACTTC
-,11,-,TRBV7-8,TRBJ2-3,CASSLGGTQYF,TGTGCCAGCAGCTTAGGGGGGACGCAGTATTTT
TRBD1,13,-,TRBV29-1,TRBJ2-4,CSVVQGPKNIQYF,TGCAGCGTAGTACAGGGGCCCAAAAACATTCAGTACTTC
-,13,-,TRBV7-9,TRBJ2-7,CASSPEGTYEQYF,TGTGCCAGCAGTCCCGAGGGAACCTACGAGCAGTACTTC
-,15,-,TRBV6-1,TRBJ2-7,CASSGLLIADYEQYF,TGTGCCAGCAGTGGTCTACTGATAGCCGACTACGAGCAGTACTTC
-,14,-,TRBV5-8,TRBJ1-5,CASSFRGASQPQHF,TGTGCCAGCAGCTTCCGCGGGGCCAGTCAGCCCCAGCATTTT
-,12,few,TRBV5-5,TRBJ1-1,CASSLARLGAFF,TGTGCCAGCAGCTTGGCCAGGCTCGGGGCTTTCTTT
TRBD1,13,-,TRBV18,TRBJ1-1,CASSPRQGEEAFF,TGTGCCAGCTCACCGCGACAGGGGGAAGAAGCTTTCTTT
TRBD1,15,-,TRBV4-1,TRBJ2-2,CASSQGDSNTGELFF,TGCGCCAGCAGCCAAGGGGACAGTAACACCGGGGAGCTGTTTTTT
-,12,-,TRBV29-1,TRBJ1-2,CSVTTGRYGYTF,TGCAGCGTGACGACAGGCCGCTATGGCTACACCTTC
-,14,-,TRBV11-2,TRBJ1-1,CASSYLTPNTEAFF,TGTGCCAGCAGCTACCTTACACCGAACACTGAAGCTTTCTTT
-,17,-,TRBV5-1,TRBJ2-6,CASSLAQSSSGANVLTF,TGCGCCAGCAGCTTGGCACAGAGTAGCTCTGGGGCCAACGTCCTGACTTTC
TRBD1,13,-,TRBV5-1,TRBJ1-2,CASSTGGNYGYTF,TGCGCCAGTTCCACAGGGGGGAACTATGGCTACACCTTC
-,14,-,TRBV10-2,TRBJ1-2,CASSESGGSGGYTF,TGCGCCAGCAGTGAGTCTGGGGGATCGGGCGGCTACACCTTC
-,12,-,TRBV27,TRBJ2-7,CASHGSPHEQYF,TGTGCCAGCCACGGGAGCCCCCACGAGCAGTACTTC
-,11,-,TRBV29-1,TRBJ2-1,CSPSENNEQFF,TGCAGCCCGAGCGAGAACAATGAGCAGTTCTTC
-,12,-,TRBV2,TRBJ1-5,CASRSQGTPQHF,TGTGCCAGCAGGTCCCAGGGAACGCCCCAGCATTTT
-,14,-,TRBV6-1,TRBJ1-4,CASSGGLGGEKLFF,TGTGCCAGCAGTGGAGGCCTGGGGGGTGAAAAACTGTTTTTT
-,16,few,TRBV28,TRBJ2-7,CASMRGRGTKPYEQYF,TGTGCCAGCATGCGGGGCAGGGGGACCAAGCCCTACGAGCAGTACTTC
-,13,-,TRBV6-1,TRBJ2-7,CASSEQRLYEQYF,TGTGCCAGCAGTGAACAGCGGCTCTACGAGCAGTACTTC
-,14,-,TRBV5-1,TRBJ2-7,CASSPTLGAYEQYF,TGCGCCAGCAGCCCCACTTTGGGGGCTTACGAGCAGTACTTC
-,13,-,TRBV19,TRBJ1-1,CASSINENTEAFF,TGTGCCAGTAGTATCAATGAGAACACTGAAGCTTTCTTT
-,16,-,TRBV4-1,TRBJ2-7,CASSQDPTTRTYEQYF,TGCGCCAGCAGCCAAGATCCCACGACTCGCACCTACGAGCAGTACTTC